This TCR beta chain stems from a study of cytomegalovirus exposure and HLA in healthy donors. Findings and caveats of the study: In a later analysis, first-cohort TCR clusters were found to tend to co-occur in the 100 to 150 validation repertoires.

CDR3 length equals 13 residues. CDR1 is SGHAT, CDR2 FQNNGV, per germline. The V segment lost 6 bases and the J segment 4 bases; nucleotides outside the gene matches: 4. Concerning this clone itself: Its antigen is undetermined.

The assay was immunoSEQ multiplex PCR, and TCRdb's table has in-frame clones only and misses some. The sample shows fewer than 250,000 clones, approximately 87% of them seen only once. Separation from the roughly 690-subject first cohort characterized the roughly 120-subject validation cohort, to which the donors belonged. The rearrangement joins TRBV11-2 to TRBJ2-5; TRBD1 matches 8 bases. The material sequenced was PBMCs. This clonotype was obtained from a woman aged 18-29 years in good health and CMV-seronegative. CDR3 sequence reads: CASSSDRAETQYF. Written as DNA, the CDR3 is TGTGCCAGCAGTTCGGACAGGGCAGAGACCCAGTACTTC.